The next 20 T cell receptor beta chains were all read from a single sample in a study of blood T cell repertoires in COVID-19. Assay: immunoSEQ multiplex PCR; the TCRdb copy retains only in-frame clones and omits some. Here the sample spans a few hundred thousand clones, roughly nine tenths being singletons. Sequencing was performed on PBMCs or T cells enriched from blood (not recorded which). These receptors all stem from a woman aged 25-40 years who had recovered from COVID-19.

The chain's CDR3 is CASSPRQVFHGYTF. The CDR3 nucleotides are TGTGCCAGCAGTCCCAGACAGGTCTTCCATGGCTACACCTTC. The rearrangement links TRBV27 to TRBJ1-2, with a possible D match to TRBD1 (6 bases). This CDR3 has 14 residues. Trimming took 5 bases from V and 6 from J, leaving 16 bases between them. Germline CDR1 and CDR2: MNHEY and SMNVEV (reference sequence).

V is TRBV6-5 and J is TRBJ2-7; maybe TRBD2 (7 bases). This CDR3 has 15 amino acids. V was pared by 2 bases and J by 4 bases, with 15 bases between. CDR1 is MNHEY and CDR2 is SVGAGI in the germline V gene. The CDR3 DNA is TGTGCCAGCAGTTACGCCGGGGGCGGGGGATACGAGCAGTACTTC. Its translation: CASSYAGGGGYEQYF.

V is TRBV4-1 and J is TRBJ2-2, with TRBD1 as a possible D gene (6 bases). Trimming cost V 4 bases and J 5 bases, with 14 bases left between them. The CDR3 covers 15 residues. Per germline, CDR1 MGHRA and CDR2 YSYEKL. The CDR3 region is CASSPQGRGTGELFF. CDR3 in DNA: TGCGCCAGCAGCCCTCAGGGGAGAGGGACCGGGGAGCTGTTTTTT.

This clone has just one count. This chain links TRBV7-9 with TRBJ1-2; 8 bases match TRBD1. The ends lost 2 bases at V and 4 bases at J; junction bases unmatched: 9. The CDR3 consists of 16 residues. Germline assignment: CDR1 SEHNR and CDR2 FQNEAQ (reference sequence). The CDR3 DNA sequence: TGTGCCAGCAGCTTAACTGTCGGGACAGGCCTCTATGGCTACACCTTC. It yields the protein CASSLTVGTGLYGYTF.

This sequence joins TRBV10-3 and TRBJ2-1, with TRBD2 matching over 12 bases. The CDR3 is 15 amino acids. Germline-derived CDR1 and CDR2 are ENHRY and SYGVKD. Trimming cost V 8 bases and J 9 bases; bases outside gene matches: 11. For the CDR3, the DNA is TGTGCCATCCAAACTAGCGGGGGGACTCGGGGTGAGCAGTTCTTC. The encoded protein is CAIQTSGGTRGEQFF.

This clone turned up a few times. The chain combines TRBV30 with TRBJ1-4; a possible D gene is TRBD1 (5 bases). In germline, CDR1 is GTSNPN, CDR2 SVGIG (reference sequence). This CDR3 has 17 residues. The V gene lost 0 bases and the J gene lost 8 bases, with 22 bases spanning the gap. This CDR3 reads CAWSVKPQKGPWEKLFF. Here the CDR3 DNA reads TGTGCCTGGAGTGTAAAACCCCAAAAGGGGCCTTGGGAAAAACTGTTTTTT.

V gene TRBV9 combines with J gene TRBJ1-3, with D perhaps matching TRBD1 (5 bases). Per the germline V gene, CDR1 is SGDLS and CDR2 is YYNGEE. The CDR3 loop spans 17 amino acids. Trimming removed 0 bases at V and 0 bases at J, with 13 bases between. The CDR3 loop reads CASSVVGQPSSGNTIYF. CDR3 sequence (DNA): TGTGCCAGCAGCGTAGTTGGACAACCGAGCTCTGGAAACACCATATATTTT.

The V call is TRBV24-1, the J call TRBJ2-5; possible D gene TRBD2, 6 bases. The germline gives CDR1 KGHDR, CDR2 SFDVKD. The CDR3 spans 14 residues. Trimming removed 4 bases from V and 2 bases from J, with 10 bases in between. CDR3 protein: CATSEGREQETQYF. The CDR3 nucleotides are TGTGCCACCAGTGAAGGTCGGGAGCAAGAGACCCAGTACTTC.

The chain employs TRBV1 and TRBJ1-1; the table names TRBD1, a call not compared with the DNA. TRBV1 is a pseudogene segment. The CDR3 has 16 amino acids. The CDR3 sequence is CTSSQDFFRQDTEAFF. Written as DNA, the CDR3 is TGCACCAGCAGCCAAGATTTTTTTAGACAGGACACTGAAGCTTTCTTT.

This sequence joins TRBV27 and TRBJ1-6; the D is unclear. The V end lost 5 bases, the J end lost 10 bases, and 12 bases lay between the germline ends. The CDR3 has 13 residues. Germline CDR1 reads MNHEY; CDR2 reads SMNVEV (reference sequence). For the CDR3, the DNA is TGTGCCAGCAGTCCAGACCGGGGATCACCCCTCCACTTT. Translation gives CASSPDRGSPLHF.

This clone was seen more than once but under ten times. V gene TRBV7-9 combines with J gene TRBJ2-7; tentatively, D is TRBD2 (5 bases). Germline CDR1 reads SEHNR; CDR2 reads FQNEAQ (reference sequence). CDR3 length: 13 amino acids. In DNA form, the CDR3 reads TGTGCGCTTCAGACGGCGGGCAGCTACGAGCAGTACTTC. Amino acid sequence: CALQTAGSYEQYF. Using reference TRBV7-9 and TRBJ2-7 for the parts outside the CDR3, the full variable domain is DTGVSQNPRHKITKRGQNVTFRCDPISEHNRLYWYRQTLGQGPEFLTYFQNEAQLEKSRLLSDRFSAERPKGSFSTLEIQRTEQGDSAMYLCALQTAGSYEQYFGPGTRLTVT.

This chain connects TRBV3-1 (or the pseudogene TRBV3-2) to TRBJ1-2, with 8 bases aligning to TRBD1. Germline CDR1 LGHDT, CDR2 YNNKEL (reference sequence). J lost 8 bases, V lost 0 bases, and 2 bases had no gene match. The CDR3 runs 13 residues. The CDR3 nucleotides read TGTGCCAGCAGCCAAGACAGGGGGCCGGGCTACACCTTC. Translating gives CASSQDRGPGYTF.

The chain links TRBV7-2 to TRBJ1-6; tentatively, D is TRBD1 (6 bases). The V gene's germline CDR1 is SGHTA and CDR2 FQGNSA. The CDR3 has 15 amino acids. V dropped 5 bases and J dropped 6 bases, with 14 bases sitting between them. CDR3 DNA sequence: TGTGCCAGCAGCGCCCAAAGGACAGCTAATTCACCCCTCCACTTT. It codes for CASSAQRTANSPLHF. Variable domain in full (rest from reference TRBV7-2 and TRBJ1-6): GAGVSQSPSNKVTEKGKDVELRCDPISGHTALYWYRQSLGQGLEFLIYFQGNSAPDKSGLPSDRFSAERTGGSVSTLTIQRTQQEDSAVYLCASSAQRTANSPLHFGNGTRLTVT.

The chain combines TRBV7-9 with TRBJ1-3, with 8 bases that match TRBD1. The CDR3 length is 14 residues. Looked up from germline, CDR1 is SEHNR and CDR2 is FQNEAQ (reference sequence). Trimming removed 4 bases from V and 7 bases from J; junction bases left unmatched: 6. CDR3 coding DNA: TGTGCCAGCAGCTCAGGGGGCGGCGGGAACACCATATATTTT. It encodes CASSSGGGGNTIYF.

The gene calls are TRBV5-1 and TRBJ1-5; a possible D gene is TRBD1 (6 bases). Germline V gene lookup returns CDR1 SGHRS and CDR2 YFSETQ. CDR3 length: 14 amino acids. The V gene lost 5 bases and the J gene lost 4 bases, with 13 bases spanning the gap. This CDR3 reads CASRAGTGNQPQHF. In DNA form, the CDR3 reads TGCGCCAGCAGGGCCGGAACAGGGAATCAGCCCCAGCATTTT.

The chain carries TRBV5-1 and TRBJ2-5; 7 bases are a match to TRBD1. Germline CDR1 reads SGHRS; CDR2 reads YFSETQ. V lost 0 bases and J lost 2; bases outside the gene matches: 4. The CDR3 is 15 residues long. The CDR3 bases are TGCGCCAGCAGCTTGGGGACAGGCCTACAAGAGACCCAGTACTTC. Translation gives CASSLGTGLQETQYF.

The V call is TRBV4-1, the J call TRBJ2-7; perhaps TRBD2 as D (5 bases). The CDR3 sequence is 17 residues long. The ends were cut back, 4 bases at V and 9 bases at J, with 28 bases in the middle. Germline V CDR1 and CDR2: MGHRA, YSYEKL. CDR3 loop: CASSRDSSGELYDGQYF. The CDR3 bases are TGCGCCAGCAGCCGGGATTCGAGCGGTGAGCTCTACGATGGGCAGTACTTC.

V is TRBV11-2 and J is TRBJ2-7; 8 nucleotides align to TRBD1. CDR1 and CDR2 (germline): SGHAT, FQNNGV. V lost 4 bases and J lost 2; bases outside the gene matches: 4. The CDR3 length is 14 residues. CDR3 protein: CASSSGQDAYEQYF. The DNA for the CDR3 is TGTGCCAGCAGCTCGGGACAGGACGCCTACGAGCAGTACTTC.

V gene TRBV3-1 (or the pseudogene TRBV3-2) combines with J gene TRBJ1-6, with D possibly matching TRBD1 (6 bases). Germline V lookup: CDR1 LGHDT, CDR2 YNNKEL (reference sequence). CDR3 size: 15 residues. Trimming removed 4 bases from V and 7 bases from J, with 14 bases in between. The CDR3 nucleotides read TGTGCCAGCAGCCCCCATGCAGGGGTCAATTCACCCCTCCACTTT. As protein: CASSPHAGVNSPLHF.

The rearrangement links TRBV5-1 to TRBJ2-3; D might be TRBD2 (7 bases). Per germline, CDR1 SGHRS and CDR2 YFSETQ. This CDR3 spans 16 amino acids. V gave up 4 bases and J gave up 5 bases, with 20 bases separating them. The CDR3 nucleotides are TGCGCCAGCAGCCCCCGGGGGGCCATGGGCGGAGATACGCAGTATTTT. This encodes CASSPRGAMGGDTQYF.